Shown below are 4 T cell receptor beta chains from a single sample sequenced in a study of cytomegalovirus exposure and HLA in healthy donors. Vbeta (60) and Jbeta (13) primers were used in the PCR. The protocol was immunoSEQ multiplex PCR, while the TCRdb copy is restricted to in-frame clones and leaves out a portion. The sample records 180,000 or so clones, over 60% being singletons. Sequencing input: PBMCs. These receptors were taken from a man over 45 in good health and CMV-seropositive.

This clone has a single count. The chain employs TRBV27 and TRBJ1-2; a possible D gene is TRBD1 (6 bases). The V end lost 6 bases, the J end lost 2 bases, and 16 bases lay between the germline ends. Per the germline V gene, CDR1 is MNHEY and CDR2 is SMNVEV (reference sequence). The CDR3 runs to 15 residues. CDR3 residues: CASRRTGQSNYGYTF. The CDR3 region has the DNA TGTGCCAGCAGACGCACTGGACAGTCAAACTATGGCTACACCTTC.

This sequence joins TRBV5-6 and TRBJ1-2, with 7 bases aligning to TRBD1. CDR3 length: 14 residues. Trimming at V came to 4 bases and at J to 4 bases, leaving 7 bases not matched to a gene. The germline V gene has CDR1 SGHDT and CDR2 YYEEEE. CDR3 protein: CASSRNRGSYGYTF. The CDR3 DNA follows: TGTGCCAGCAGCCGAAACAGGGGAAGCTATGGCTACACCTTC.

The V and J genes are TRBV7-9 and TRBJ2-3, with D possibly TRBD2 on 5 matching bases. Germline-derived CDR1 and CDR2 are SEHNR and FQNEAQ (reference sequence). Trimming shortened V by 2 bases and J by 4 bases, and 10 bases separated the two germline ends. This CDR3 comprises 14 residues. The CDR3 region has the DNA TGTGCCAGCAGCTTAACTAGTCCGGCAGATACGCAGTATTTT. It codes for CASSLTSPADTQYF.

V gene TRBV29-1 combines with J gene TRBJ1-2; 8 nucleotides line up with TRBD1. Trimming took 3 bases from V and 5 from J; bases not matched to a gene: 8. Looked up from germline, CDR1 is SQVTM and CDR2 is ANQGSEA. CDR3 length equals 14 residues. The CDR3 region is CSVEPKGQEYGYTF. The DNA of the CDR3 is TGCAGCGTTGAGCCTAAGGGACAGGAGTATGGCTACACCTTC.